The rows below give T cell receptor beta chains drawn from one sample of a study of tumor-infiltrating lymphocytes in localized non-small cell lung cancer. Produced via immunoSEQ multiplex PCR; TCRdb's table is partial and in-frame only. The sample lists 11,000 or so clones; about 83% were seen once. The sample was lung tumor tissue. The receptors derive from a human donor with non-small cell lung cancer. Both conserved end residues are part of each CDR3. A D gene is named only where the DNA matches it firmly. Size is omitted from some rows. Given values are once, few, many or a class for expanded clones.

clone size: .; V gene: TRBV6-6; D gene: .; J gene: TRBJ2-7; CDR3 DNA: TGTGCCAGCAGTTTTGTGGGGTTAGGGGACCACGAGCAGTACTTC; CDR3 protein: CASSFVGLGDHEQYF
clone size: .; V gene: TRBV29-1; D gene: .; J gene: TRBJ2-2; CDR3 DNA: TGCAGCGTTAAAGGCCCCATGGGGAGGGGGCCGAACACCGGGGAGCTGTTTTTT; CDR3 protein: CSVKGPMGRGPNTGELFF
clone size: .; V gene: TRBV7-2; D gene: TRBD2; J gene: TRBJ2-3; CDR3 DNA: TGTGCCAGCCAGACTAGCGGGGGACACACAGATACGCAGTATTTT; CDR3 protein: CASQTSGGHTDTQYF
clone size: .; V gene: TRBV6-1; D gene: TRBD1; J gene: TRBJ1-2; CDR3 DNA: TGTGCCAGCAGTTTTACAGGGGACTATGGCTACACCTTC; CDR3 protein: CASSFTGDYGYTF
clone size: .; V gene: TRBV14; D gene: TRBD2; J gene: TRBJ2-1; CDR3 DNA: TGTGCCAGCAGTGACGGGGACTACTACAATGAGCAGTTCTTC; CDR3 protein: CASSDGDYYNEQFF
clone size: .; V gene: TRBV9; D gene: .; J gene: TRBJ1-4; CDR3 DNA: TGTGCCAGCAGCCCCCTTGAGGGGAATAATGAAAAACTGTTTTTT; CDR3 protein: CASSPLEGNNEKLFF
clone size: .; V gene: TRBV7-8; D gene: TRBD2; J gene: TRBJ2-7; CDR3 DNA: TGTGCCAGCAGCTTAGCGGTCATAGCGGGGGGACACAACTCCTACGAGCAGTACTTC; CDR3 protein: CASSLAVIAGGHNSYEQYF
clone size: .; V gene: TRBV18; D gene: .; J gene: TRBJ2-3; CDR3 DNA: TGTGCCAGCTCACCACCCGGGAAAAGCACAGATACGCAGTATTTT; CDR3 protein: CASSPPGKSTDTQYF
clone size: few; V gene: TRBV7-2; D gene: TRBD1; J gene: TRBJ2-7; CDR3 DNA: TGTGCCAGCAGCTTCCAGGGGGCGAACTACGAGCAGTACTTC; CDR3 protein: CASSFQGANYEQYF
clone size: .; V gene: TRBV6-1; D gene: .; J gene: TRBJ1-5; CDR3 DNA: TGTGCCAGCAGTGAACGTAGCGGGGGTCAGCCCCAGCATTTT; CDR3 protein: CASSERSGGQPQHF
clone size: .; V gene: TRBV29-1; D gene: .; J gene: TRBJ1-1; CDR3 DNA: TGCAGCGTTCGCATCCCGAACACTGAAGCTTTCTTT; CDR3 protein: CSVRIPNTEAFF
clone size: .; V gene: TRBV6-5; D gene: .; J gene: TRBJ1-6; CDR3 DNA: TGTGCCAGCACCCGAACCCTACAGGGCGATTCACCCCTCCACTTT; CDR3 protein: CASTRTLQGDSPLHF
clone size: .; V gene: TRBV9; D gene: .; J gene: TRBJ2-4; CDR3 DNA: TGTGCCAGCAGCGTAGGCCACCCCGGGCCCCAAAACATTCAGTACTTC; CDR3 protein: CASSVGHPGPQNIQYF
clone size: .; V gene: TRBV4-1; D gene: .; J gene: TRBJ2-7; CDR3 DNA: TGCGCCAGCAGCCAAGAGTCCGTAACTACCTACGAGCAGTACTTC; CDR3 protein: CASSQESVTTYEQYF
clone size: .; V gene: TRBV7-9; D gene: .; J gene: TRBJ2-3; CDR3 DNA: TGTGCCAGCAGCCCCCCCCGGGACTTAATCACAGATACGCAGTATTTT; CDR3 protein: CASSPPRDLITDTQYF